This T cell receptor (beta chain) was documented in a study of siplizumab effects on memory and regulatory T cells. Study-wide points: Naive T cells seemed more diverse than memory cells and seemed major alloresponse contributors. Just a small share of alloreactive clones was traced back to unstimulated subsets. Researchers did not confirm the suppressive function of proliferating Tregs from siplizumab cultures.

Regarding this clone: Its target is unknown.

The assay covered 100,000 or so TCR templates per sample. Generated by immunoSEQ multiplex PCR, the TCRdb table keeps only in-frame clones and is missing some. The table has about 55,000 clones, 95% to 98% seen once; the top ten hold 0.55% to 0.65%. Material: naive CD4+ T cells sorted from blood. The TCR comes from a human donor in good health.

In DNA, the CDR3 is TGTGCCTGGAGCTGGTCTGAGGGGGAGCAGTACTTC. Translating gives CAWSWSEGEQYF. The rearrangement uses TRBV30 and TRBJ2-7; D tentatively fits TRBD1 or TRBD2 (5 bases each). Germline V lookup: CDR1 GTSNPN, CDR2 SVGIG (reference sequence). The CDR3 totals 12 residues. Trimming left V 3 bases short and J 7 bases short, with 13 bases between.